These 5 T cell receptor beta chains were all obtained from the same sample, sequenced in a study of cytomegalovirus exposure and HLA in healthy donors. Clones were sequenced by immunoSEQ multiplex PCR, and TCRdb holds only the in-frame ones, with some missing. The sample lists 90,000 to 150,000 clones; 88% were seen once. The sample was PBMCs. These receptors came from a man aged 18-30 years in good health and CMV-seropositive.

This sequence joins TRBV7-8 and TRBJ2-5; a possible D gene is TRBD2 (7 bases). This CDR3 has 14 residues. Trimming cost V 1 base and J 6 bases, with 12 bases left between them. Looked up from germline, CDR1 is SGHVS and CDR2 is FQNEAQ. The CDR3: CASSLDRGAKTQYF. CDR3 sequence (DNA): TGTGCCAGCAGCTTAGACCGGGGGGCGAAGACCCAGTACTTC.

The V gene is TRBV27, the J gene TRBJ2-3; TRBD1 is a possible D gene (5 bases). The CDR3 length is 17 residues. Germline CDR1 reads MNHEY; CDR2 reads SMNVEV (reference sequence). V shed 6 bases and J shed 2 bases, with 21 bases lying between them. CDR3: CASSSGRWQGDTDTQYF. In DNA form, the CDR3 reads TGTGCCAGCAGCTCAGGCCGGTGGCAGGGCGACACAGATACGCAGTATTTT.

The genes are TRBV28 and TRBJ1-2; the D gene is possibly TRBD1 (5 bases). Germline V gene data show CDR1 as MDHEN and CDR2 as SYDVKM. The V end lost 3 bases, the J end lost 4 bases, and 12 bases lay between the germline ends. The CDR3 covers 14 residues. DNA for the CDR3: TGTGCCAGCAGTTTGGAGGGGCGTACCTATGGCTACACCTTC. Translation: CASSLEGRTYGYTF.

This clone was seen only once. The V and J genes are TRBV28 and TRBJ1-6; 7 nucleotides agree with TRBD1. Germline V gene sequence: CDR1 MDHEN, CDR2 SYDVKM. V lost 6 bases and J lost 6; bases outside the gene matches: 11. This CDR3 is 16 amino acids long. CDR3 in amino acids: CASSPTGTVINSPLHF. In DNA form, the CDR3 reads TGTGCCAGCAGCCCAACCGGGACAGTAATTAATTCACCCCTCCACTTT. Complete variable domain (other parts from reference TRBV28 and TRBJ1-6): DVKVTQSSRYLVKRTGEKVFLECVQDMDHENMFWYRQDPGLGLRLIYFSYDVKMKEKGDIPEGYSVSREKKERFSLILESASTNQTSMYLCASSPTGTVINSPLHFGNGTRLTVT.

This chain uses TRBV25-1 with TRBJ1-2; possibly TRBD1 for D (6 bases). Looked up from germline, CDR1 is MGHDK and CDR2 is SYGVNS. This CDR3 spans 14 amino acids. The V end was cut by 2 bases, the J end by 6 bases, with 13 bases between. The CDR3 here is CASSETGRPDGYTF. The CDR3 nucleotides are TGTGCCAGCAGTGAAACAGGGCGCCCGGATGGCTACACCTTC.